This TCR beta chain comes out of a study of T cells in Graves' hyperthyroidism and ophthalmopathy. This clonotype was recorded a few times. V was pared by 8 bases and J by 2 bases, with 10 bases between. The CDR3 length is 13 residues. Germline CDR1 reads KGHSH; CDR2 reads LQKENI. TCR beta CDR3 regions were amplified from RNA. Researchers ran a first-round RT-PCR on the TCR CDR3 using the HTBI primer set. TCRdb ran MiXCR on the multiplex PCR reads and lists one entry per CDR3 protein. This sample has 340,000 or so distinct CDR3 sequences, with approximately 16% found just once. The chain recombines TRBV18 with TRBJ1-5; D is perhaps TRBD1 (5 bases). The origin of this receptor is a man under 40 with Graves' hyperthyroidism. Sequenced input: blood. Here the CDR3 reads CASPQDRNQPQHF. DNA for the CDR3: TGTGCCAGCCCACAGGATCGCAATCAGCCCCAGCATTTT. Filled out from reference TRBV18 and TRBJ1-5, the complete variable domain reads NAGVMQNPRHLVRRRGQEARLRCSPMKGHSHVYWYRQLPEEGLKFMVYLQKENIIDESGMPKERFSAEFPKEGPSILRIQQVVRGDSAAYFCASPQDRNQPQHFGDGTRLSIL.